This TCR beta chain is from a study of identical twins. Study-level points and caveats: Fewer insertions marked abundant cord blood beta clonotypes; young adult naive trended weakly, memory not at all.

A few counts support this clonotype. Antigen: not known. Template switching created a universal primer site, and the cDNA included unique molecular identifiers. TCRdb re-called the 5' RACE reads through MiXCR, storing one row per CDR3 protein. The sample shows about 790,000 distinct CDR3 sequences, roughly 18% of them seen only once. The germline gives CDR1 SGHRS, CDR2 YFSETQ. The germline V and J ends were trimmed by 4 bases and 0 bases, with 11 bases remaining between them. This CDR3 is 15 amino acids long. The sample was also reused in another study, on T cells expressing NK-cell markers. That work contributes: Most of the eight sequenced donors were HCMV-seropositive; one was seronegative. In 5 or 6 donors, dominant NKG2C+ clonotypes were roughly 1.0-7.0% of CD8+ T cells.

The receptor comes from a young woman in good health. The rearrangement links TRBV5-1 to TRBJ2-1; the D gene is possibly TRBD2 (5 bases). Specimen: PBMCs. CDR3 DNA: TGCGCCAGCAGCGACGACCGGGACTCCTACAATGAGCAGTTCTTC. This sequence encodes CASSDDRDSYNEQFF. Variable domain in full (rest from reference TRBV5-1 and TRBJ2-1): KAGVTQTPRYLIKTRGQQVTLSCSPISGHRSVSWYQQTPGQGLQFLFEYFSETQRNKGNFPGRFSGRQFSNSRSEMNVSTLELGDSALYLCASSDDRDSYNEQFFGPGTRLTVL.